This TCR beta chain was identified in a study of control samples from healthy donors and cancer patients. Profiled with immunoSEQ multiplex PCR; TCRdb holds only in-frame clones, not every one. The table lists 20,000 or so clones, around 90% of them singletons. The germline CDR1 and CDR2 sequences are GTSNPN and SVGIG (reference sequence). The CDR3 runs 12 residues. After removal of 5 bases from V and 3 bases from J, the junction contained 1 base not matched to a gene. This clone was detected once. The receptor comes from a woman in her sixties with head and neck cancer. The chain joins TRBV30 to TRBJ1-5, with 7 bases matching TRBD1. What was sequenced was PBMCs. The CDR3 protein is CAWDRANQPQHF. DNA of the CDR3: TGTGCCTGGGACAGGGCCAATCAGCCCCAGCATTTT.